These 28 T cell receptor beta chains were sequenced from one sample in a study of OX40 agonist ivuxolimab in advanced cancers. Measured with immunoSEQ multiplex PCR; TCRdb has only the in-frame clones, and not every one. Of around 40,000 clones in the sample, 82% were seen once. Sequenced material: CD4+ or CD8+ T cells sorted from blood, taken in a trial of the OX40 agonist ivuxolimab. The receptors originated from an adult with an advanced solid tumor such as melanoma, head and neck, liver or kidney cancer.

J is TRBJ2-5 and V is TRBV5-4; 9 bases map to TRBD1. V shed 4 bases, J shed 5 bases, and the junction held 9 bases outside the gene matches. The CDR3 is made up of 15 amino acids. Germline CDR1 reads SGHNT; CDR2 reads YYREEE (reference sequence). The CDR3 DNA follows: TGTGCCAGCAGCACGGACAGGGGAAGAGGGGAGACCCAGTACTTC. As protein: CASSTDRGRGETQYF. Together with reference TRBV5-4 and TRBJ2-5, the CDR3 gives the full variable domain: ETGVTQSPTHLIKTRGQQVTLRCSSQSGHNTVSWYQQALGQGPQFIFQYYREEENGRGNFPPRFSGLQFPNYSSELNVNALELDDSALYLCASSTDRGRGETQYFGPGTRLLVL.

The V gene is TRBV10-1, the J gene TRBJ2-2; D is unresolved. Germline V CDR1 and CDR2: WNHNN, SYGVQD (reference sequence). CDR3 size: 15 residues. Trimming left V 0 bases short and J 4 bases short, with 9 bases between. CDR3 nucleotide sequence: TGCGCCAGCAGTGAGTCGATTCCAGTCACCGGGGAGCTGTTTTTT. Protein sequence: CASSESIPVTGELFF.

This rearrangement joins TRBV11-2 to TRBJ1-4, with TRBD1 identical over 7 bases. Trimming cost V 11 bases and J 8 bases; bases outside gene matches: 8. This CDR3 comprises 12 residues. Per the germline V gene, CDR1 is SGHAT and CDR2 is FQNNGV. CDR3 coding DNA: TGTGCCGCAGGGGGAGGGCGAGAAAAACTGTTTTTT. Translation: CAAGGGREKLFF.

The V call is TRBV4-1, the J call TRBJ1-2, with D perhaps matching TRBD1 (5 bases). The CDR3 consists of 14 residues. CDR1 is MGHRA, CDR2 YSYEKL, per germline. Trimming removed 2 bases at V and 9 bases at J, with 16 bases between. CDR3 bases: TGCGCCAGCAGCCAAAGCAGGGAAATTGCACGCTACACCTTC. Translating gives CASSQSREIARYTF.

A word on this clone: A much more abundant neighbour one base away suggests this may be a read error. The J gene is TRBJ2-7, the V gene TRBV4-1, with D perhaps matching TRBD1 (7 bases). The CDR3 is made up of 17 amino acids. Looked up from germline, CDR1 is MGHRA and CDR2 is YSYEKL. CDR3 sequence: CASSQEARQGGNSPLHF. The CDR3 nucleotides read TGCGCCAGCAGCCAAGAAGCTCGGCAGGGGGGTAACTCACCCCTCCACTTC.

V is TRBV28 and J is TRBJ2-1, with TRBD1 as a possible D gene (5 bases). V lost 5 bases to trimming and J lost 8 bases, with 10 bases between them. Germline CDR1 is MDHEN and CDR2 is SYDVKM. The CDR3 runs 12 residues. CDR3 sequence: CASSQQGYEQFF. The CDR3 DNA reads TGTGCCAGCAGTCAGCAGGGTTATGAGCAGTTCTTC.

The gene calls are TRBV11-2 and TRBJ2-5, with D tentatively TRBD1 or TRBD2 (6 bases each). Germline V gene sequence: CDR1 SGHAT, CDR2 FQNNGV. The CDR3 is 12 amino acids. V lost 8 bases and J 2 bases, leaving 9 bases between the germline ends. CDR3 loop: CASRGQQETQYF. The CDR3 nucleotides are TGTGCCAGCCGGGGGCAGCAAGAGACCCAGTACTTC.

The gene calls are TRBV6-5 and TRBJ2-7, with unresolved D. The V gene lost 8 bases and the J gene lost 3 bases, with 8 bases spanning the gap. CDR1 and CDR2 (germline): MNHEY, SVGAGI. The CDR3 runs 11 residues. Here the CDR3 DNA reads TGTGCCAGCTCTACGGTCTACGAGCAGTACTTC. As protein: CASSTVYEQYF.

V and J are TRBV6-1 and TRBJ1-5; D remains ambiguous. The CDR3 sequence is 15 residues long. CDR1 and CDR2 (germline): MNHNS, SASEGT. Trimming cost V 5 bases and J 3 bases, with 14 bases left between them. The CDR3 nucleotides are TGTGCCAGCAGTCAGGAGGGTCCTTCCAATCAGCCCCAGCATTTT. This codes for CASSQEGPSNQPQHF.

The V and J genes are TRBV7-6 and TRBJ2-1; a weak D match, TRBD2 (7 bases). V gave up 2 bases and J gave up 3 bases, with 17 bases separating them. The length of the CDR3 is 17 residues. The germline gives CDR1 SGHVS, CDR2 FNYEAQ. The CDR3 spells CASSLTPAGAVYNEQFF. The CDR3 bases are TGTGCCAGCAGCTTAACTCCTGCGGGGGCTGTCTACAATGAGCAGTTCTTC.

This clone showed up just a few times. The chain couples TRBV5-1 to TRBJ2-3; TRBD2 aligns across 11 bases. V lost 5 bases, J lost 1 base, and 3 bases stayed unmatched. The CDR3 contains 15 residues. Per germline, CDR1 SGHRS and CDR2 YFSETQ. For the CDR3, the DNA is TGCGCCAGCAGTATGACTAGCGGGGGCACAGATACGCAGTATTTT. Translated, it gives CASSMTSGGTDTQYF.

The CDR3 spells CASSRTGDPLAKNIQYF. For the CDR3, the DNA is TGCGCCAGCAGCCGGACAGGGGACCCCTTAGCCAAAAACATTCAGTACTTC. V gene TRBV5-1 combines with J gene TRBJ2-4, with 9 bases lining up with TRBD1. Trimming took 4 bases from V and 0 from J; bases not matched to a gene: 8. The CDR3 is 17 residues long. Germline assignment: CDR1 SGHRS and CDR2 YFSETQ.

The rearrangement joins TRBV6-1 to TRBJ1-6; D gene uncertain. Per germline, CDR1 MNHNS and CDR2 SASEGT. The V and J ends lost 2 bases and 9 bases respectively, with 14 bases between them. This CDR3 comprises 15 residues. The CDR3 region is CASSEQAGGSSPLHF. CDR3 bases: TGTGCCAGCAGTGAACAGGCAGGAGGTAGTTCACCCCTCCACTTT.

This chain joins TRBV5-4 and TRBJ2-5; tentatively, D is TRBD1 (5 bases). The CDR3 consists of 15 residues. CDR1 is SGHNT and CDR2 is YYREEE in the germline V gene (reference sequence). V shed 0 bases and J shed 1 base, with 10 bases lying between them. The CDR3 DNA reads as TGTGCCAGCAGCTTGGATTACAGGTTCCAAGAGACCCAGTACTTC. It encodes CASSLDYRFQETQYF.

The chain joins TRBV20-1 to TRBJ1-5; no definite D call. Trimming stripped 8 bases from V and 8 bases from J, with 13 bases between. CDR3 length equals 11 residues. Germline loops: CDR1 DFQATT, CDR2 SNEGSKA (reference sequence). The CDR3 nucleotides are TGCAGTCCGGAGGGTTGGAAGCCCCAGCATTTT. Translation gives CSPEGWKPQHF.

This chain joins TRBV11-2 and TRBJ2-1, with 10 bases matching TRBD1. V shed 4 bases, J shed 6 bases, and the junction held 6 bases outside the gene matches. Per the germline V gene, CDR1 is SGHAT and CDR2 is FQNNGV. The CDR3 runs 15 residues. Here the CDR3 DNA reads TGTGCCAGCAGCTACCGGGACAGGGGAGGCAATGAGCAGTTCTTC. Its translation: CASSYRDRGGNEQFF.

The V call is TRBV19, the J call TRBJ2-2, with 7 nucleotides matching TRBD2. The V segment lost 5 bases and the J segment 1 base; nucleotides outside the gene matches: 7. Germline loops: CDR1 LNHDA, CDR2 SQIVND (reference sequence). This CDR3 contains 16 residues. CDR3 region: CASSPGTTWNTGELFF. DNA for the CDR3: TGTGCCAGTAGTCCCGGGACTACCTGGAACACCGGGGAGCTGTTTTTT.

The chain has TRBV5-4 and TRBJ1-4; tentatively, D is TRBD1 (5 bases). V lost 0 bases and J lost 3, with 12 bases in between. This CDR3 region has 16 residues. Germline V gene sequence: CDR1 SGHNT, CDR2 YYREEE (reference sequence). CDR3 sequence reads: CASSLGGESANEKLFF. The CDR3 DNA follows: TGTGCCAGCAGCTTGGGGGGCGAGTCGGCTAATGAAAAACTGTTTTTT.

The V gene is TRBV11-2, the J gene TRBJ2-2; D gene unclear. The germline CDR1 and CDR2 sequences are SGHAT and FQNNGV. Between the trimmed V and J ends, which lost 1 base and 6 bases, there was a span of 6 bases. CDR3 length equals 13 residues. In nucleotides, the CDR3 is TGTGCCAGCAGCTTAGCCGGGTCCGGGGAGCTGTTTTTT. Residues: CASSLAGSGELFF. Combining the CDR3 with reference TRBV11-2 and TRBJ2-2 gives the whole variable domain EAGVAQSPRYKIIEKRQSVAFWCNPISGHATLYWYQQILGQGPKLLIQFQNNGVVDDSQLPKDRFSAERLKGVDSTLKIQPAKLEDSAVYLCASSLAGSGELFFGEGSRLTVL.

This chain uses TRBV5-1 with TRBJ2-5; 11 nucleotides match TRBD2. V lost 4 bases, J lost 2 bases, and 7 bases stayed unmatched. CDR1 and CDR2 from the germline V gene are SGHRS and YFSETQ. The CDR3 covers 16 residues. DNA for the CDR3: TGCGCCAGCAGCCGGTTAGCGGGAGGGAAACAAGAGACCCAGTACTTC. It is translated as CASSRLAGGKQETQYF.

The chain combines TRBV5-8 with TRBJ2-5; TRBD2 aligns across 10 bases. Germline V gives CDR1 SGHTS, CDR2 YDEGEE. V shed 2 bases and J 3 bases; nucleotides not matched to a gene: 10. This CDR3 has 17 residues. The CDR3 nucleotides are TGTGCCAGCAGCTTAGCTTGGCTAGCGGGGGCCGAAGAGACCCAGTACTTC. Translating it yields CASSLAWLAGAEETQYF. The full variable domain, its missing parts supplied by reference TRBV5-8 and TRBJ2-5, is EAGVTQSPTHLIKTRGQQATLRCSPISGHTSVYWYQQALGLGLQFLLWYDEGEERNRGNFPPRFSGRQFPNYSSELNVNALELEDSALYLCASSLAWLAGAEETQYFGPGTRLLVL.

The genes are TRBV14 and TRBJ1-3; D uncertain. Germline CDR1 and CDR2: SGHDN and FVKESK. The CDR3 runs 15 residues. The V end was cut by 2 bases, the J end by 0 bases, with 8 bases between. CDR3 amino acids: CASSQFRGSGNTIYF. For the CDR3, the DNA is TGTGCCAGCAGCCAATTTCGGGGCTCTGGAAACACCATATATTTT.

This sequence joins TRBV5-4 and TRBJ2-5, with D possibly TRBD2 on 5 matching bases. The closer fit of TRBJ2-7 to the DNA end suggests the J call may be wrong. The CDR3 has 15 residues. Looked up from germline, CDR1 is SGHNT and CDR2 is YYREEE (reference sequence). CDR3 nucleotide sequence: TGTGCCAGCAGCTTTGACCAGCGGAGCTCCTACGAGCAGTACTTC. Protein product: CASSFDQRSSYEQYF.

In this sample, this clone turned up once. J is TRBJ2-5 and V is TRBV7-3; TRBD1 or TRBD2 may be the D gene (6 bases each). With 1 base removed from V and 5 bases from J, the gap between germline ends came to 11 bases. Looked up from germline, CDR1 is SGHTA and CDR2 is FQGTGA. The CDR3 is made up of 14 amino acids. The CDR3 sequence: CASSLMGGHETQYF. The CDR3 DNA reads TGTGCCAGCAGCTTAATGGGGGGCCACGAGACCCAGTACTTC.

Sample share makes this clone medium-sized. V gene TRBV5-1 combines with J gene TRBJ1-4; D is uncertain. The V gene lost 4 bases and the J gene lost 8 bases, with 21 bases spanning the gap. Germline CDR1 is SGHRS and CDR2 is YFSETQ. CDR3 length equals 16 residues. This chain's CDR3 is CASSPGLASATEKLFF. CDR3 DNA: TGCGCCAGCAGCCCAGGCCTCGCCTCAGCCACCGAAAAACTGTTTTTT.

This clone was seen once. This chain links TRBV6-5 with TRBJ2-7; D is perhaps TRBD1 or TRBD2 (5 bases each). The ends were cut back, 0 bases at V and 0 bases at J, with 12 bases in the middle. The CDR3 is 16 amino acids. Looked up from germline, CDR1 is MNHEY and CDR2 is SVGAGI. The chain's CDR3 is CASSYSFWGSSYEQYF. The CDR3 nucleotides are TGTGCCAGCAGTTACTCGTTTTGGGGGAGCTCCTACGAGCAGTACTTC.

The chain links TRBV27 to TRBJ2-7; 10 nucleotides agree with TRBD1. Germline V lookup: CDR1 MNHEY, CDR2 SMNVEV (reference sequence). The length of the CDR3 is 15 residues. V lost 3 bases, J lost 5 bases, and 7 bases stayed unmatched. The CDR3 DNA reads as TGTGCCAGCAGTTTCGGACAGGGGGTGTTCAACGAGCAGTACTTC. Its protein is CASSFGQGVFNEQYF.

This clone turned up a few times. The chain links TRBV6-4 to TRBJ1-2, with 7 bases fitting TRBD1. The CDR3 has 15 amino acids. V shed 8 bases and J 4 bases; nucleotides not matched to a gene: 13. CDR1 is MRHNA and CDR2 is SNTAGT in the germline V gene. CDR3 sequence reads: CASRPGGPGGYGYTF. CDR3 DNA sequence: TGTGCCAGCCGGCCAGGGGGACCTGGCGGCTATGGCTACACCTTC.